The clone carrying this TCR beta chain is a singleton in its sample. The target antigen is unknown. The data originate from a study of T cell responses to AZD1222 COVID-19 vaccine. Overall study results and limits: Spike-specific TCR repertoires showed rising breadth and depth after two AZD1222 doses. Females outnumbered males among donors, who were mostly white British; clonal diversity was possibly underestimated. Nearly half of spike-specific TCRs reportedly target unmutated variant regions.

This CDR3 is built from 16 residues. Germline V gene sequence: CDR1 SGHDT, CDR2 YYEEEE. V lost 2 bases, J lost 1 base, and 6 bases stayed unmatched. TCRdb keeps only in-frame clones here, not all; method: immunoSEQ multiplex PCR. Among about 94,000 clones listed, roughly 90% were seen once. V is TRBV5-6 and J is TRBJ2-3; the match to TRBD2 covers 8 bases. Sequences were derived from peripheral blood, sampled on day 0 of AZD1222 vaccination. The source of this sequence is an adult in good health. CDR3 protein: CASSFKAGGRTDTQYF. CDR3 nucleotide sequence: TGTGCCAGCAGCTTCAAGGCGGGGGGCCGCACAGATACGCAGTATTTT.